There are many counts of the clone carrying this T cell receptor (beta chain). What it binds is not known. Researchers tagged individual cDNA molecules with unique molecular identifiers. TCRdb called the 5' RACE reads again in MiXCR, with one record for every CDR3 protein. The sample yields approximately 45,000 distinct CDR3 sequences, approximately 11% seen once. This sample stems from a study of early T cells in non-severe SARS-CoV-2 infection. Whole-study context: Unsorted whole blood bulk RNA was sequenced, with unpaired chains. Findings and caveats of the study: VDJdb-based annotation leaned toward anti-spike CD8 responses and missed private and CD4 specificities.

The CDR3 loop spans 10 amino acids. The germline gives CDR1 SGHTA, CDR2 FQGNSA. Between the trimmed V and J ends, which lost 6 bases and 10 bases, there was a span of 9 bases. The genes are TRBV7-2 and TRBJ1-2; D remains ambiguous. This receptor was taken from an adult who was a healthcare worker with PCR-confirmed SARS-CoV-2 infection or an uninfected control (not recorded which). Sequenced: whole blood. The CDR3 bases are TGTGCCAGCAGTTACGACTACTACACCTTC. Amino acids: CASSYDYYTF.